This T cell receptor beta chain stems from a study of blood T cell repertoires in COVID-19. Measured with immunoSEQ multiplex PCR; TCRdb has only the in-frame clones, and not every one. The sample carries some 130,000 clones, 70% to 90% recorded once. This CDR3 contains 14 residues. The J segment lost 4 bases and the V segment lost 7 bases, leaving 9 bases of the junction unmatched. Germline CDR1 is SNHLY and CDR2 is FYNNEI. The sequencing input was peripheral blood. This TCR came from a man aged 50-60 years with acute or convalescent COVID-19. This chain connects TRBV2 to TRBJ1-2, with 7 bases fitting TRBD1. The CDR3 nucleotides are TGTGCCAGCACTCGGGACAGAGGGTCCTATGGCTACACCTTC. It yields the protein CASTRDRGSYGYTF. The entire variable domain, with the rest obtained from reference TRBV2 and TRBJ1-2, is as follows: EPEVTQTPSHQVTQMGQEVILRCVPISNHLYFYWYRQILGQKVEFLVSFYNNEISEKSEIFDDQFSVERPDGSNFTLKIRSTKLEDSAMYFCASTRDRGSYGYTFGSGTRLTVV.